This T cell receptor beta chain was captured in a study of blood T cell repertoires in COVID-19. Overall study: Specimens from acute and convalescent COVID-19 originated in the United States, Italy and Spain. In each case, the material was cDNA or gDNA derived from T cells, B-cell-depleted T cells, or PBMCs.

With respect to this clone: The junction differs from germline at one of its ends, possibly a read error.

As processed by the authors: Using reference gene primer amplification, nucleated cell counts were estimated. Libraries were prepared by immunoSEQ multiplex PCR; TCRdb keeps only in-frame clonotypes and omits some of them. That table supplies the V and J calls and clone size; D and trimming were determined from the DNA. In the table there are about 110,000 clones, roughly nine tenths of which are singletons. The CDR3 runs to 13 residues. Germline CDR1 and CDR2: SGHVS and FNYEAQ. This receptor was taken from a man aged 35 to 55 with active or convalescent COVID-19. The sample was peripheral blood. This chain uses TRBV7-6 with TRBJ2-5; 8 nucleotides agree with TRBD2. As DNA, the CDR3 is TGTGCCAGCAGCACGGGGACTAGTGGGACTAGGGACTTC. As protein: CASSTGTSGTRDF. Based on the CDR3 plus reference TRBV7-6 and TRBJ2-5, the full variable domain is GAGVSQSPRYKVTKRGQDVALRCDPISGHVSLYWYRQALGQGPEFLTYFNYEAQQDKSGLPNDRFSAERPEGSISTLTIQRTEQRDSAMYRCASSTGTSGTRDFGPGTRLLVL.